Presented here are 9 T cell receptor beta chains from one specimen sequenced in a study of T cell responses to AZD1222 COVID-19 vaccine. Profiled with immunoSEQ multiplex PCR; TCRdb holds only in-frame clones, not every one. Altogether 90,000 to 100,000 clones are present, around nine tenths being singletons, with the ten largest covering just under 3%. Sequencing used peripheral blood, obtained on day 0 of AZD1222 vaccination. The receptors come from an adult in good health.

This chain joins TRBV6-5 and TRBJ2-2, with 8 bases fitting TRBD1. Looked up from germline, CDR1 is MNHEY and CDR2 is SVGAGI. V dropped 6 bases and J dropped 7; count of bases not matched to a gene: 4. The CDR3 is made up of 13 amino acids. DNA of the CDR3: TGTGCCAGCAGCCTGACAGGGGACGGGGAGCTGTTTTTT. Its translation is CASSLTGDGELFF.

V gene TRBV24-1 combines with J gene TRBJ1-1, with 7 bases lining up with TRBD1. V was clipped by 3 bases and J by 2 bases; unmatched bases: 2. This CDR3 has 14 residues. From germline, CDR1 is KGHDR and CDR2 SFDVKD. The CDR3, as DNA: TGTGCCACCAGTGATGCAGGGGGTAACACTGAAGCTTTCTTT. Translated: CATSDAGGNTEAFF.

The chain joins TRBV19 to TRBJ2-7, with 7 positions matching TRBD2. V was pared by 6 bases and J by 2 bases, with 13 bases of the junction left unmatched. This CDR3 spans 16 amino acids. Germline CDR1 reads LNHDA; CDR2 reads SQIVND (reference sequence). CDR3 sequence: CASSRGGAGLTYEQYF. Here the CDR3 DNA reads TGTGCCAGTAGCCGCGGGGGAGCGGGGCTCACCTACGAGCAGTACTTC. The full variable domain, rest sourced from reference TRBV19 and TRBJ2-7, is DGGITQSPKYLFRKEGQNVTLSCEQNLNHDAMYWYRQDPGQGLRLIYYSQIVNDFQKGDIAEGYSVSREKKESFPLTVTSAQKNPTAFYLCASSRGGAGLTYEQYFGPGTRLTVT.

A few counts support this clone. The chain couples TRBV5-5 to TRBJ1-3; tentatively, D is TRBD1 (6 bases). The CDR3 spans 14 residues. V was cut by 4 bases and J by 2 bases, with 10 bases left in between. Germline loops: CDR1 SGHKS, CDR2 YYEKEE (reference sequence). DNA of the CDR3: TGTGCCAGCAGCCAAGGGGGAACTGGAAACACCATATATTTT. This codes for CASSQGGTGNTIYF.

The CDR3 DNA sequence: TGTGCCAGCAGTTACTCAGCTGAGCAGTTCTTC. Encoded protein: CASSYSAEQFF. The rearrangement uses TRBV6-5 and TRBJ2-1; D is unclear. Germline assignment: CDR1 MNHEY and CDR2 SVGAGI. The CDR3 consists of 11 residues. Trimming took 0 bases from V and 9 from J, leaving 3 bases between them.

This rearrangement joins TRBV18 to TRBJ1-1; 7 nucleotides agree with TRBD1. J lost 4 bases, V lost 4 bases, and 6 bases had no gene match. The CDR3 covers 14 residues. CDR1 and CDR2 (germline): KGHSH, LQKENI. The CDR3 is CASSRDRVATEAFF. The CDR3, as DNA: TGTGCCAGCTCACGAGACAGGGTCGCCACTGAAGCTTTCTTT.

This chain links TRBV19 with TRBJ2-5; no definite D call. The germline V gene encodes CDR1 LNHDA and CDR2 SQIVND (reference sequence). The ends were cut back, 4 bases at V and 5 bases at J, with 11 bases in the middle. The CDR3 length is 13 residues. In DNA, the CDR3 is TGTGCCAGTAGTACAGGTTTTAGGGAGACCCAGTACTTC. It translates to CASSTGFRETQYF.

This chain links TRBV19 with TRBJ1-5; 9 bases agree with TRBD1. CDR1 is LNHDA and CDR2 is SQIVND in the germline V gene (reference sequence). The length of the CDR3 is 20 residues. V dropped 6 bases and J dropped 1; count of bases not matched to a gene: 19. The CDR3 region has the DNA TGTGCCAGTAGCCCCGACAGGGGGGGCGGATATCCATCAAGCAATCAGCCCCAGCATTTT. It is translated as CASSPDRGGGYPSSNQPQHF.

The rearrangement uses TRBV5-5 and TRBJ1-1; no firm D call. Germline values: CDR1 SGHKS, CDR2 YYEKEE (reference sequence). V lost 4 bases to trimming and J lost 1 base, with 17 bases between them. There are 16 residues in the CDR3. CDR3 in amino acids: CASSPPGPTRNTEAFF. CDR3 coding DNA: TGTGCCAGCAGCCCTCCAGGACCGACAAGGAACACTGAAGCTTTCTTT.